The next 29 T cell receptor beta chains were all read from a single sample in a study of PD-1 blockade in classical Hodgkin lymphoma. The method was immunoSEQ multiplex PCR; TCRdb's version includes in-frame clones alone and lacks a portion of them. The data hold over 20,000 clones, with about 86% observed a single time. As for time point: newly diagnosed, previously untreated cHL patient sample. PBMCs were thawed, and CD8+ T cells were then isolated from them by magnetic negative selection. Material: CD8+ T cells from blood. All receptors derive from a human donor with classical Hodgkin lymphoma.

This chain connects TRBV4-3 to TRBJ2-1; maybe TRBD1 (6 bases). V lost 1 base and J 3 bases, leaving 10 bases between the germline ends. The CDR3 totals 15 residues. The germline V gene has CDR1 LGHNA and CDR2 YSLEER. The CDR3 sequence: CASSQGTDYYNEQFF. The DNA for the CDR3 is TGCGCCAGCAGCCAAGGGACAGACTACTACAATGAGCAGTTCTTC.

The rearrangement links TRBV27 to TRBJ2-2, with D possibly TRBD1 on 5 matching bases. The CDR3 is made up of 15 amino acids. Germline assignment: CDR1 MNHEY and CDR2 SMNVEV (reference sequence). V was shortened by 5 bases and J by 1 base, with 11 bases between the two germline ends. The CDR3 region is CASSPSQGNTGELFF. CDR3 coding DNA: TGTGCCAGCAGTCCGTCGCAGGGGAACACCGGGGAGCTGTTTTTT.

The rearrangement uses TRBV5-4 and TRBJ1-2; TRBD1 matches at 7 bases. With 0 bases clipped from V and 2 bases from J, the junction kept 1 base outside the gene matches. The CDR3 contains 14 residues. Per the germline V gene, CDR1 is SGHNT and CDR2 is YYREEE (reference sequence). CDR3: CASSLAGQNYGYTF. Written as DNA, the CDR3 is TGTGCCAGCAGCTTGGCGGGACAGAACTATGGCTACACCTTC.

This sequence joins TRBV5-1 and TRBJ2-5, with TRBD1 matching over 12 bases. The end of the DNA is better explained by TRBJ2-7, so the J call may be wrong. The germline CDR1 and CDR2 sequences are SGHRS and YFSETQ. The CDR3 sequence is 14 residues long. The CDR3 DNA reads TGCGCCAGCAGCTGGGACAGGGGGCACTACGAGCAGTACTTC. Encoded protein: CASSWDRGHYEQYF.

The chain recombines TRBV5-8 with TRBJ2-7, with TRBD2 matching over 11 bases. Trimming cost V 4 bases and J 3 bases; bases outside gene matches: 18. This CDR3 is 19 amino acids long. Germline loops: CDR1 SGHTS, CDR2 YDEGEE. The CDR3 sequence is CASSQLAASGRPSLYEQYF. CDR3 nucleotide sequence: TGTGCCAGCAGCCAACTTGCGGCTAGCGGGAGGCCATCTCTCTACGAGCAGTACTTC.

In nucleotides, the CDR3 is TGTGCCAGCAGCGTTTCAGGGAGCCTAGCCAAAAACATTCAGTACTTC. It yields the protein CASSVSGSLAKNIQYF. The chain employs TRBV9 and TRBJ2-4; D assignment may be TRBD1 or TRBD2 (5 bases each). The CDR3 has 16 amino acids. The V end lost 2 bases, the J end lost 0 bases, and 12 bases lay between the germline ends. Germline CDR1 SGDLS, CDR2 YYNGEE.

This clone was observed once. V and J are TRBV30 and TRBJ2-7; TRBD2 agrees at 11 bases. J was trimmed by 4 bases and V by 6 bases; bases with no gene match: 2. The CDR3 consists of 12 residues. The germline CDR1 and CDR2 sequences are GTSNPN and SVGIG (reference sequence). This CDR3 reads CACGTSGYEQYF. In DNA form, the CDR3 reads TGTGCCTGCGGGACTAGCGGATACGAGCAGTACTTC.

The chain carries TRBV28 and TRBJ2-3; D is perhaps TRBD2 (5 bases). V dropped 4 bases and J dropped 7 bases, with 15 bases sitting between them. The CDR3 spans 14 residues. The V gene's germline CDR1 is MDHEN and CDR2 SYDVKM. DNA of the CDR3: TGTGCCAGCAGTTCTTGGTCGGACTTAAATACGCAGTATTTT. Translating it yields CASSSWSDLNTQYF.

The chain joins TRBV19 to TRBJ1-2; TRBD1 matches 7 bases. Germline CDR1 is LNHDA and CDR2 is SQIVND (reference sequence). The length of the CDR3 is 15 residues. V shed 3 bases and J 3 bases; nucleotides not matched to a gene: 7. The chain's CDR3 is CASSIRDRPDYGYTF. Here the CDR3 DNA reads TGTGCCAGTAGTATCCGGGACAGACCCGACTATGGCTACACCTTC.

This clone was picked up a small number of times. The chain is built from TRBV4-2 and TRBJ2-6; the D gene is possibly TRBD1 (6 bases). Germline values: CDR1 LGHNA, CDR2 YNFKEQ. Trimming pared 0 bases from V and 4 bases from J, leaving 10 bases between. The CDR3 consists of 16 residues. The CDR3 bases are TGTGCCAGCAGCCAAGACACAGGGTCGGGGGCCAACGTCCTGACTTTC. Encoded protein: CASSQDTGSGANVLTF.

The chain links TRBV27 to TRBJ1-1, with 9 bases matching TRBD1. The CDR3 sequence is 15 residues long. Losses at the gene ends were 5 bases for V and 5 bases for J; bases not matched to a gene: 9. Per germline, CDR1 MNHEY and CDR2 SMNVEV (reference sequence). The DNA for the CDR3 is TGTGCCAGCAGTCCGAACCCACAGGGGGCTACTGAAGCTTTCTTT. Translating it yields CASSPNPQGATEAFF.

This rearrangement joins TRBV7-9 to TRBJ2-2; 12 bases line up with TRBD2. V lost 5 bases to trimming and J lost 5 bases; unmatched junction nucleotides: 12. CDR1 is SEHNR, CDR2 FQNEAQ, per germline (reference sequence). The CDR3 is made up of 18 amino acids. CDR3 in DNA: TGTGCCAGCAGCGCCGTCAGGGCTAGCGGGAGGGAGACCGGGGAGCTGTTTTTT. It specifies CASSAVRASGRETGELFF.

The chain joins TRBV7-9 to TRBJ2-7; no clear D. The V end lost 4 bases, the J end lost 4 bases, and 14 bases lay between the germline ends. This CDR3 region has 14 residues. Germline CDR1 is SEHNR and CDR2 is FQNEAQ (reference sequence). CDR3 coding DNA: TGTGCCAGCAGCTACGTTTTCGATCCTTACGAGCAGTACTTC. Its translation: CASSYVFDPYEQYF.

V gene TRBV9 combines with J gene TRBJ2-7; no clear D gene. Trimming removed 3 bases at V and 2 bases at J, with 12 bases between. This CDR3 region has 14 residues. Germline CDR1 reads SGDLS; CDR2 reads YYNGEE. In DNA, the CDR3 is TGTGCCAGCAGCGGCGAGAAGGGTACCTACGAGCAGTACTTC. It yields the protein CASSGEKGTYEQYF.

CDR3 sequence reads: CASTRIGGAKGEQYF. CDR3 bases: TGTGCCAGCACCCGAATCGGGGGGGCTAAGGGCGAGCAGTACTTC. The chain links TRBV7-9 to TRBJ2-7, with TRBD2 matching over 8 bases. V was pared by 7 bases and J by 6 bases, with 14 bases of the junction left unmatched. The CDR3 length is 15 residues. Germline CDR1 is SEHNR and CDR2 is FQNEAQ (reference sequence).

This clone occurred a few times. The V call is TRBV30, the J call TRBJ1-1; weak D call: TRBD1 (5 bases). This CDR3 is built from 15 residues. V shed 0 bases and J shed 4 bases, with 15 bases lying between them. CDR1 is GTSNPN and CDR2 is SVGIG in the germline V gene (reference sequence). CDR3 DNA sequence: TGTGCCTGGAGTGTAATCCATCGGGGGGGCACTGAAGCTTTCTTT. Its translation is CAWSVIHRGGTEAFF. The whole variable domain, remainder taken from reference TRBV30 and TRBJ1-1, is SQTIHQWPATLVQPVGSPLSLECTVEGTSNPNLYWYRQAAGRGLQLLFYSVGIGQISSEVPQNLSASRPQDRQFILSSKKLLLSDSGFYLCAWSVIHRGGTEAFFGQGTRLTVV.

The V call is TRBV7-2, the J call TRBJ2-7; TRBD2 agrees at 7 bases. There are 16 residues in the CDR3. Per germline, CDR1 SGHTA and CDR2 FQGNSA. With 1 base clipped from V and 0 bases from J, the junction kept 6 bases outside the gene matches. The CDR3 here is CASSLEVRGSSYEQYF. CDR3 sequence (DNA): TGTGCCAGCAGCTTAGAGGTACGCGGGAGCTCCTACGAGCAGTACTTC.

The chain is built from TRBV4-1 and TRBJ1-1; a weak D match, TRBD1 (5 bases). The CDR3 sequence is 15 residues long. Trimming cost V 1 base and J 5 bases, with 14 bases left between them. CDR1 MGHRA and CDR2 YSYEKL come from the germline V gene. CDR3 coding DNA: TGCGCCAGCAGCCAAGTTGAAGGGGACGGTACTGAAGCTTTCTTT. This codes for CASSQVEGDGTEAFF.

The V and J genes are TRBV14 and TRBJ2-1; 9 nucleotides align to TRBD2. Germline CDR1 and CDR2: SGHDN and FVKESK. CDR3 length equals 15 residues. V trimming: 4 bases; J trimming: 0 bases; junction bases outside the gene matches: 1. The CDR3 sequence: CASSRGGGSYNEQFF. For the CDR3, the DNA is TGTGCCAGCAGCCGCGGGGGGGGCTCCTACAATGAGCAGTTCTTC.

J is TRBJ2-2 and V is TRBV19, with D hard to call. This CDR3 comprises 15 residues. V lost 3 bases and J lost 7, with 15 bases in between. CDR1 is LNHDA and CDR2 is SQIVND in the germline V gene (reference sequence). The CDR3 DNA is TGTGCCAGTAGTATCCCCCCGAGCCTTGTCGGGGAGCTGTTTTTT. The encoded protein is CASSIPPSLVGELFF.

The chain recombines TRBV10-3 with TRBJ1-5; D not certain. This CDR3 is built from 14 residues. Germline V gene lookup returns CDR1 ENHRY and CDR2 SYGVKD. The germline V and J ends were trimmed by 3 bases and 4 bases, with 10 bases remaining between them. The DNA for the CDR3 is TGTGCCATCAGTGATCAGGCTAAAAATCAGCCCCAGCATTTT. Its protein product is CAISDQAKNQPQHF.

The chain carries TRBV6-5 and TRBJ1-1; D is possibly TRBD1 (6 bases). The V and J ends lost 7 bases and 0 bases respectively, with 12 bases between them. The CDR3 has 14 amino acids. Germline V lookup: CDR1 MNHEY, CDR2 SVGAGI. CDR3 nucleotides: TGTGCCAGCACGCGAGGGGGAATGAACACTGAAGCTTTCTTT. Translating it yields CASTRGGMNTEAFF.

The chain recombines TRBV18 with TRBJ1-4; D is unclear. The CDR3 spans 17 residues. V lost 6 bases to trimming and J lost 9 bases, with 26 bases between them. Germline V gives CDR1 KGHSH, CDR2 LQKENI. The DNA for the CDR3 is TGTGCCAGCTCGCTCGAGAAAGAGGCCCTCATTCTTAAAAAACTGTTTTTT. This sequence encodes CASSLEKEALILKKLFF.

This chain uses TRBV11-2 with TRBJ2-3; TRBD1 aligns across 8 bases. CDR3 length: 15 amino acids. Per germline, CDR1 SGHAT and CDR2 FQNNGV. Trimming took 5 bases from V and 5 from J; bases not matched to a gene: 9. Written as DNA, the CDR3 is TGTGCCAGCAGCACGGGACAGGTTTGGGGAGATACGCAGTATTTT. Protein: CASSTGQVWGDTQYF.

The chain combines TRBV5-1 with TRBJ1-1; 9 nucleotides line up with TRBD1. The CDR3 extends over 14 amino acids. Germline V CDR1 and CDR2: SGHRS, YFSETQ. V gave up 3 bases and J gave up 4 bases; unmatched junction bases: 4. The CDR3 protein is CASSSGQGLTEAFF. The CDR3 DNA sequence: TGCGCCAGCAGCTCGGGACAGGGACTCACTGAAGCTTTCTTT.

A few counts support this clone. This chain uses TRBV7-6 with TRBJ1-1; D is uncertain. The germline V gene encodes CDR1 SGHVS and CDR2 FNYEAQ. Trimming shortened V by 0 bases and J by 1 base, and 3 bases separated the two germline ends. The CDR3 runs 13 residues. Written as DNA, the CDR3 is TGTGCCAGCAGCTTAGCAGAGAACACTGAAGCTTTCTTT. It translates to CASSLAENTEAFF.

The chain couples TRBV5-1 to TRBJ2-3; D remains unclear. Trimming took off 1 base at V and 5 bases at J, with 11 bases between the two ends. The CDR3 consists of 14 residues. The germline V gene has CDR1 SGHRS and CDR2 YFSETQ. This CDR3 is CASSLFGPGDTQYF. In DNA, the CDR3 is TGCGCCAGCAGCTTGTTTGGGCCGGGAGATACGCAGTATTTT. The full variable domain, completed using reference TRBV5-1 and TRBJ2-3, is KAGVTQTPRYLIKTRGQQVTLSCSPISGHRSVSWYQQTPGQGLQFLFEYFSETQRNKGNFPGRFSGRQFSNSRSEMNVSTLELGDSALYLCASSLFGPGDTQYFGPGTRLTVL.

The rearrangement uses TRBV7-9 and TRBJ2-1; 8 bases line up with TRBD1. Unmatched junction bases numbered 8, after V lost 4 bases and J lost 9 bases. The CDR3 is made up of 14 amino acids. The germline V gene encodes CDR1 SEHNR and CDR2 FQNEAQ (reference sequence). Here the CDR3 reads CASSSWDRISEQFF. CDR3 nucleotides: TGTGCCAGCAGCTCGTGGGACAGGATCAGTGAGCAGTTCTTC.

This chain joins TRBV18 and TRBJ2-5; D is unclear. The CDR3 sequence is 15 residues long. The germline V gene encodes CDR1 KGHSH and CDR2 LQKENI. The V and J ends lost 2 bases and 5 bases respectively, with 15 bases between them. The CDR3, as DNA: TGTGCCAGCTCACCATTTGTAAGGCCGCACGAGACCCAGTACTTC. Translation gives CASSPFVRPHETQYF.